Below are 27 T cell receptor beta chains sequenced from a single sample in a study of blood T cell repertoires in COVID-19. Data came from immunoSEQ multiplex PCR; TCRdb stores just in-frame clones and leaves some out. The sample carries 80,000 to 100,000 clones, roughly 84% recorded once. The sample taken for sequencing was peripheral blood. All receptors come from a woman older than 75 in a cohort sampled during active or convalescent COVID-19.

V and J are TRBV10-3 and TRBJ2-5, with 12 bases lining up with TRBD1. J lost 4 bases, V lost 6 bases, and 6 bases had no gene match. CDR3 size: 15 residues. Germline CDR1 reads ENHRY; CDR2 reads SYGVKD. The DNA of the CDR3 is TGTGCCATCAGGCTGGGACAGGGGGCAGGAGAGACCCAGTACTTC. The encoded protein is CAIRLGQGAGETQYF.

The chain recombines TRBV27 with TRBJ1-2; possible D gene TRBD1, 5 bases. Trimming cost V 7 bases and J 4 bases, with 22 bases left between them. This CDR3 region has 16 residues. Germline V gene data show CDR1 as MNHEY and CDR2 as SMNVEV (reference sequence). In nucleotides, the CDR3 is TGTGCCAGCACGGCGACGGCGGGGGGGAGTATCTATGGCTACACCTTC. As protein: CASTATAGGSIYGYTF.

The CDR3 sequence is CASSALGQVNYGYTF. The CDR3 DNA reads as TGTGCCAGCAGTGCTCTGGGACAGGTAAACTATGGCTACACCTTC. V and J are TRBV2 and TRBJ1-2; 8 nucleotides match TRBD1. CDR1 is SNHLY, CDR2 FYNNEI, per germline. CDR3 length equals 15 residues. Germline trimming cut 4 bases from V and 2 bases from J; bases unmatched to any gene: 6.

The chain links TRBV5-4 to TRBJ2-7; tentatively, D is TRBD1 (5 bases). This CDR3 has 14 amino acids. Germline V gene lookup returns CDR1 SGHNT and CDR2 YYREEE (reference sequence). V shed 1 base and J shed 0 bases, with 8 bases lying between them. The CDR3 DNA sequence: TGTGCCAGCAGCTTGACAGGTAGCTCCTACGAGCAGTACTTC. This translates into CASSLTGSSYEQYF. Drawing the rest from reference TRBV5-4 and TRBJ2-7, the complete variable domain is ETGVTQSPTHLIKTRGQQVTLRCSSQSGHNTVSWYQQALGQGPQFIFQYYREEENGRGNFPPRFSGLQFPNYSSELNVNALELDDSALYLCASSLTGSSYEQYFGPGTRLTVT.

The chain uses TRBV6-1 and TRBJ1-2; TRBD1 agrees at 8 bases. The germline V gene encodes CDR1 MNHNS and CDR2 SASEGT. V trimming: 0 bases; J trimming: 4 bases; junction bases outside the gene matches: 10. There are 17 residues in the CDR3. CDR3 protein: CASSEAGAGGVSYGYTF. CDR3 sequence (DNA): TGTGCCAGCAGTGAAGCGGGGGCAGGGGGCGTTAGCTATGGCTACACCTTC.

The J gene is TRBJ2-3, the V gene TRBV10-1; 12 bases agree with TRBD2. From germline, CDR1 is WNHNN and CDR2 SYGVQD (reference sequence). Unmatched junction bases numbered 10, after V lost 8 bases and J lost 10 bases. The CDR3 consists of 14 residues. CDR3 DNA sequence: TGCGCCAGCCCTCCTCTAGCGGGAGGGGTCGCGCAGTATTTT. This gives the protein CASPPLAGGVAQYF.

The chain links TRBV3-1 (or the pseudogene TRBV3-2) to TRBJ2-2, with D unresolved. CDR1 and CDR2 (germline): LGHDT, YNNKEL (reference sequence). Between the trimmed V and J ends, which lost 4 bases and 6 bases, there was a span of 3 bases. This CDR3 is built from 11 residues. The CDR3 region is CASSRAGELFF. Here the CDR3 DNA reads TGTGCCAGCAGCCGCGCCGGGGAGCTGTTTTTT.

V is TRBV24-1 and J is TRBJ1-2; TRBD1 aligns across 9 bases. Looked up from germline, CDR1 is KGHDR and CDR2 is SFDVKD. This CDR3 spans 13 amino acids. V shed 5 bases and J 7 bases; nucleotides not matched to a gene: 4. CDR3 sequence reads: CATSGTGDRGYTF. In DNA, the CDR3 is TGTGCCACCAGTGGGACAGGGGATCGTGGCTACACCTTC.

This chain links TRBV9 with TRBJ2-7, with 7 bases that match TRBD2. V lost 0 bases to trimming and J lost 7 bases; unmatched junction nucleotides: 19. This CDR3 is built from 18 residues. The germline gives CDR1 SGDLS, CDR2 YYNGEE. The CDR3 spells CASSVGLPGTNYYAEQYF. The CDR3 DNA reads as TGTGCCAGCAGCGTAGGGCTCCCGGGGACTAACTATTACGCGGAGCAGTACTTC. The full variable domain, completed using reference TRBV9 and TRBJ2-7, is DSGVTQTPKHLITATGQRVTLRCSPRSGDLSVYWYQQSLDQGLQFLIQYYNGEERAKGNILERFSAQQFPDLHSELNLSSLELGDSALYFCASSVGLPGTNYYAEQYFGPGTRLTVT.

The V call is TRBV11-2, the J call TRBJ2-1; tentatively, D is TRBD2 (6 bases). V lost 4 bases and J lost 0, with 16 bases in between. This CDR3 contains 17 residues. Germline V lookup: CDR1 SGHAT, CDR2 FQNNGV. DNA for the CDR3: TGTGCCAGCAGCTCTCAAGCGGGCCGACTCTCCTACAATGAGCAGTTCTTC. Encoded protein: CASSSQAGRLSYNEQFF.

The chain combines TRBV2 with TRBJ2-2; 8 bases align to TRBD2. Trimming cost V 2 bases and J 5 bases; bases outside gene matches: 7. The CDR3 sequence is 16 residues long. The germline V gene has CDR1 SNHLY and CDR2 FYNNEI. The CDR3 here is CASSELAGGRTGELFF. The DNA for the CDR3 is TGTGCCAGCAGTGAACTCGCGGGAGGACGAACCGGGGAGCTGTTTTTT.

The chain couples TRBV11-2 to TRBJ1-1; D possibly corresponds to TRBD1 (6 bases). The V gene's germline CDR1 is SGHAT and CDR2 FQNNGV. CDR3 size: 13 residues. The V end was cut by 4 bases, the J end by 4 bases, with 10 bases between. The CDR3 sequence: CASSSQTGTEAFF. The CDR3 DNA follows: TGTGCCAGCAGCTCCCAGACAGGCACTGAAGCTTTCTTT.

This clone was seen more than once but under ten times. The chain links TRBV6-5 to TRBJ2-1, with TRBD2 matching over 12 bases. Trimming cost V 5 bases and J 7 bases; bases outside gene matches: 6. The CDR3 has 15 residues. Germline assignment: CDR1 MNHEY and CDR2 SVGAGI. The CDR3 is CASSPPSGRVNEQFF. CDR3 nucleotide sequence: TGTGCCAGCAGTCCCCCTAGCGGGAGGGTTAATGAGCAGTTCTTC.

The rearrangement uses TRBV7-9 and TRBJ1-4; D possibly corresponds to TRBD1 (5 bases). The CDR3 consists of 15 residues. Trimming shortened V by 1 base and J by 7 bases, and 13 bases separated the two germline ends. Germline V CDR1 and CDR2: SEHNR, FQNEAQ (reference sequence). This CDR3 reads CASSLGQSDFEKLFF. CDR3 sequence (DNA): TGTGCCAGCAGCTTAGGACAGTCCGATTTTGAAAAACTGTTTTTT. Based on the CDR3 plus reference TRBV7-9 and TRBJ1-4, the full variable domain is DTGVSQNPRHKITKRGQNVTFRCDPISEHNRLYWYRQTLGQGPEFLTYFQNEAQLEKSRLLSDRFSAERPKGSFSTLEIQRTEQGDSAMYLCASSLGQSDFEKLFFGSGTQLSVL.

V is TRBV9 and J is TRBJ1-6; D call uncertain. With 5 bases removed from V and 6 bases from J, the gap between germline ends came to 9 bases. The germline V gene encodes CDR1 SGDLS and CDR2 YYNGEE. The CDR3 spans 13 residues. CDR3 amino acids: CASSNFFNSPLHF. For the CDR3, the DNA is TGTGCCAGCAGTAATTTTTTTAATTCACCCCTCCACTTT.

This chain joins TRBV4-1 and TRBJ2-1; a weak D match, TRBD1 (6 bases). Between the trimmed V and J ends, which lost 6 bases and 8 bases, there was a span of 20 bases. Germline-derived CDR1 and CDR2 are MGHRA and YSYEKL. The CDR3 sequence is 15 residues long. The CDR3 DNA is TGCGCCAGCAGGAGCCCCGGGACAAAGGAACATGAGCAGTTCTTC. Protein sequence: CASRSPGTKEHEQFF.

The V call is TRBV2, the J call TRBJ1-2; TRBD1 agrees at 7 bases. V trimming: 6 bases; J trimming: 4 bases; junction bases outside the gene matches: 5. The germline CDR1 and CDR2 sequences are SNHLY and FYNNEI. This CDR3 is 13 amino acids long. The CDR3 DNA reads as TGTGCCAGCAGCGGGACAGCCGCCTATGGCTACACCTTC. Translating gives CASSGTAAYGYTF.

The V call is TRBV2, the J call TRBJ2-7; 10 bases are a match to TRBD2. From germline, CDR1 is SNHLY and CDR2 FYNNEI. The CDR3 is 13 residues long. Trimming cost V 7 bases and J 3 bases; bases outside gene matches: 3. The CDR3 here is CASKASGSYEQYF. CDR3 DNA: TGTGCCAGCAAGGCTAGCGGGAGCTACGAGCAGTACTTC.

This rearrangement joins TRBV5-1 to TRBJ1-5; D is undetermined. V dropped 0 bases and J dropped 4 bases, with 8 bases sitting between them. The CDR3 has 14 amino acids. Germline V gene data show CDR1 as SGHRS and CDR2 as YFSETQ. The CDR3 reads CASSLAGGNQPQHF. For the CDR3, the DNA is TGCGCCAGCAGCTTGGCAGGTGGTAATCAGCCCCAGCATTTT.

CDR3 DNA: TGTGCCAGCAGTTTCAGGGGCATAGCCAAAAACATTCAGTACTTC. It codes for CASSFRGIAKNIQYF. The chain uses TRBV28 and TRBJ2-4; tentative D call: TRBD1 (6 bases). CDR3 length equals 15 residues. CDR1 and CDR2 from the germline V gene are MDHEN and SYDVKM. V lost 3 bases to trimming and J lost 0 bases, with 9 bases between them.

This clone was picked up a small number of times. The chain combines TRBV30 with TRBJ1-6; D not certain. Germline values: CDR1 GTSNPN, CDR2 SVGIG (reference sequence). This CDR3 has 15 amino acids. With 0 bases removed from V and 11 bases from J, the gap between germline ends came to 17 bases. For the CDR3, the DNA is TGTGCCTGGAGTGTAAAGGCGAGAGGTTTAACACCCCTCCACTTT. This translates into CAWSVKARGLTPLHF.

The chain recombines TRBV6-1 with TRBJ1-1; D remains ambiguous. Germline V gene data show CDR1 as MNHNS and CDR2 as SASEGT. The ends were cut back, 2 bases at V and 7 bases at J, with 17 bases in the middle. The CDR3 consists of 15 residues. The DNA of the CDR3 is TGTGCCAGCAGTGAATTGACTGGAACCCTGGGTGAAGCTTTCTTT. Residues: CASSELTGTLGEAFF.

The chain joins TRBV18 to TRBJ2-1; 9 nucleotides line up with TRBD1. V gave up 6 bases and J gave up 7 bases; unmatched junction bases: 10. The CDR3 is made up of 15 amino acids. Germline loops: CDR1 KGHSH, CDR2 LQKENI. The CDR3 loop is CASSFGQGRLNEQFF. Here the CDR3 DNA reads TGTGCCAGCTCGTTCGGACAGGGGAGGTTGAATGAGCAGTTCTTC. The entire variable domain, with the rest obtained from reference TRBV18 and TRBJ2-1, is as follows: NAGVMQNPRHLVRRRGQEARLRCSPMKGHSHVYWYRQLPEEGLKFMVYLQKENIIDESGMPKERFSAEFPKEGPSILRIQQVVRGDSAAYFCASSFGQGRLNEQFFGPGTRLTVL.

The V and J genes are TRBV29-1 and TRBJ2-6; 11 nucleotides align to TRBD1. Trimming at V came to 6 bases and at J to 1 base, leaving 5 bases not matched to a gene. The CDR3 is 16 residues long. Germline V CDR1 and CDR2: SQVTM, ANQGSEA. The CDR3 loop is CSVGTGGLSGANVLTF. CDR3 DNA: TGCAGCGTCGGGACAGGGGGTTTGTCTGGGGCCAACGTCCTGACTTTC.

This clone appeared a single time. CDR3 bases: TGTGCCAGTACCTTGGGACAGGTGAACACTGAAGCTTTCTTT. Its protein product is CASTLGQVNTEAFF. The rearrangement joins TRBV19 to TRBJ1-1; 8 bases agree with TRBD1. Germline CDR1 and CDR2: LNHDA and SQIVND (reference sequence). Germline trimming cut 7 bases from V and 0 bases from J; bases unmatched to any gene: 4. The CDR3 has 14 amino acids.

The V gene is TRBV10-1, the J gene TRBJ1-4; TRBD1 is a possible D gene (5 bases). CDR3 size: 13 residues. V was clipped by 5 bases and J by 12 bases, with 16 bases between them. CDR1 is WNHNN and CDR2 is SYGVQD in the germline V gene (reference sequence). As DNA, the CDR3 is TGCGCCAGCAGTCCCCGGGGGACTGGGGAACTGTTTTTT. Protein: CASSPRGTGELFF.

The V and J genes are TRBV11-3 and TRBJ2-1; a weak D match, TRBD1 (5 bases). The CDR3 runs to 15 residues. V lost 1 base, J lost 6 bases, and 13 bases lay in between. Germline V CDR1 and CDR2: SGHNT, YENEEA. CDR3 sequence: CASSLGTLRVNEQFF. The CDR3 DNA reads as TGTGCCAGCAGCTTAGGAACACTCAGGGTCAATGAGCAGTTCTTC. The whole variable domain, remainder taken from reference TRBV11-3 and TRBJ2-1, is EAGVVQSPRYKIIEKKQPVAFWCNPISGHNTLYWYLQNLGQGPELLIRYENEEAVDDSQLPKDRFSAERLKGVDSTLKIQPAELGDSAVYLCASSLGTLRVNEQFFGPGTRLTVL.